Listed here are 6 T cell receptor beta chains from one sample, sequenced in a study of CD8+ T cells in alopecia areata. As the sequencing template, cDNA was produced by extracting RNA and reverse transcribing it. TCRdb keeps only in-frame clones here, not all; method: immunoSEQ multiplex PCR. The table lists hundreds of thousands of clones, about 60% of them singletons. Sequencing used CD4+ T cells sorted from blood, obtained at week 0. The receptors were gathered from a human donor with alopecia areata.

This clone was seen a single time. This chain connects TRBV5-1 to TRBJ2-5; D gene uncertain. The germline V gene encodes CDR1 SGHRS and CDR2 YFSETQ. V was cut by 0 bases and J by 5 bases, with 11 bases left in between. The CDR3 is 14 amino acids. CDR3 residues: CASSLAAGSETQYF. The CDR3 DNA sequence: TGCGCCAGCAGCTTGGCCGCCGGATCGGAGACCCAGTACTTC.

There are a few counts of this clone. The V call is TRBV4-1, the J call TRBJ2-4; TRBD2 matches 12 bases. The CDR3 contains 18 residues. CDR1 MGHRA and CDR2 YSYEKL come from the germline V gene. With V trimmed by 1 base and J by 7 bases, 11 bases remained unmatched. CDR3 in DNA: TGCGCCAGCAGCCAAGGAGTGGCTAGCGGGGGGGCTAGGAACATTCAGTACTTC. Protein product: CASSQGVASGGARNIQYF.

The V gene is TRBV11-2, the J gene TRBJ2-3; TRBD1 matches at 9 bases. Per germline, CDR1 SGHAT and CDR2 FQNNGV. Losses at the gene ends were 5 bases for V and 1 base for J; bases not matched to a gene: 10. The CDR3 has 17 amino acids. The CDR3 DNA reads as TGTGCCAGCAGCACCTCTATCACAGGGGGCGGCACAGATACGCAGTATTTT. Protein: CASSTSITGGGTDTQYF.

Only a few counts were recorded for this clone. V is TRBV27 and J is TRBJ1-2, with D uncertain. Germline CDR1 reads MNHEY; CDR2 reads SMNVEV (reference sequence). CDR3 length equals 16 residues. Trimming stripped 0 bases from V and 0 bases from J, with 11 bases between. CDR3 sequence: CASSLSITATNYGYTF. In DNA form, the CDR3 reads TGTGCCAGCAGTTTATCGATAACAGCCACTAACTATGGCTACACCTTC.

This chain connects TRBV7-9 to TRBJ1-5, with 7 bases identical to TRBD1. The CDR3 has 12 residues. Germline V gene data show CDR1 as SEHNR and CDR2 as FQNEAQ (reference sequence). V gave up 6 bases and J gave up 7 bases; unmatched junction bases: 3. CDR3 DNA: TGTGCCAGCAGTACAGGGGAACAGCCCCAGCATTTT. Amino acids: CASSTGEQPQHF.

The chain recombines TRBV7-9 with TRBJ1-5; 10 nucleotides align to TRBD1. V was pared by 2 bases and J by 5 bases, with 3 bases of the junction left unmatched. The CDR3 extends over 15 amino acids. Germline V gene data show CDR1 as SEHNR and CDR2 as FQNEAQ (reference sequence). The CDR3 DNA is TGTGCCAGCAGCTTAATCGGGACAGGGGATCAGCCCCAGCATTTT. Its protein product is CASSLIGTGDQPQHF.